Listed below are T cell receptor beta chains from one sample, sequenced in a study of long-term antiretroviral therapy in people with HIV. Generated by immunoSEQ multiplex PCR, the TCRdb table keeps only in-frame clones and is missing some. The table includes 20,000 to 25,000 clones, approximately 93% detected once. Source: unsorted PBMCs, taken 7.6 years after starting antiretroviral therapy. The receptor set was obtained from a woman in her 40s with HIV. The CDR3 runs from the conserved cysteine through the conserved F or W. Each record gives: V gene, D gene, clone size, J gene, CDR3 protein, CDR3 DNA. The D gene is left open where the match is weak. For some rows the clone size is stated as once, few or many, or as a class when expanded; others skip it.

TRBV9	.	.	TRBJ2-3	CASSVVGQGTADTQYF	TGTGCCAGCAGCGTAGTAGGTCAGGGTACGGCAGATACGCAGTATTTT
TRBV30	TRBD1	.	TRBJ2-2	CASLTGKSLGTGELFF	TGTGCCTCCCTGACAGGGAAATCCTTAGGGACCGGGGAGCTGTTTTTT
TRBV18	.	once	TRBJ2-7	CASSPGLLYEQYF	TGTGCCAGCTCACCGGGGCTGCTCTACGAGCAGTACTTC
TRBV7-9	.	.	TRBJ1-5	CASSFGGDSNQPQHF	TGTGCCAGCAGCTTCGGTGGGGATAGCAATCAGCCCCAGCATTTT
TRBV7-9	.	.	TRBJ2-5	CASSGGHSRGPGETQYF	TGTGCCAGCAGCGGTGGACACTCCCGGGGGCCGGGGGAGACCCAGTACTTC
TRBV18	.	.	TRBJ1-3	CASSPPGLENTIYF	TGTGCCAGCTCACCACCGGGTCTTGAAAACACCATATATTTT
TRBV10-3	.	.	TRBJ2-1	CATQEVVSRNNEQFF	TGTGCTACGCAGGAGGTGGTCTCGCGGAACAATGAGCAGTTCTTC
TRBV5-4	TRBD1	.	TRBJ2-7	CASRKNNRGQGFYEQYF	TGTGCCAGCAGAAAAAACAACCGGGGACAGGGGTTCTACGAGCAGTACTTC
TRBV6-5	TRBD2	.	TRBJ2-7	CASSYSGPGGAYEQYF	TGTGCCAGCAGTTACTCCGGGCCGGGGGGGGCCTACGAGCAGTACTTC
TRBV11-2	.	.	TRBJ1-2	CASSLGGSNYGYTF	TGTGCCAGCAGCTTAGGAGGGTCCAACTATGGCTACACCTTC
TRBV10-2	.	.	TRBJ1-4	CASSDQGRIDEKLFF	TGCGCCAGCAGTGACCAGGGAAGGATAGATGAAAAACTGTTTTTT
TRBV7-2	TRBD2	.	TRBJ2-5	CASSLEYSSGGAAETQYF	TGTGCCAGCAGCTTAGAGTATTCCAGCGGGGGGGCCGCGGAGACCCAGTACTTC
TRBV27	TRBD1	.	TRBJ2-3	CASSLSWTGADTQYF	TGTGCCAGCAGTTTATCCTGGACAGGGGCAGATACGCAGTATTTT
TRBV11-2	TRBD2	.	TRBJ2-1	CASSSRTSVNEQFF	TGTGCCAGCAGCTCCCGGACTAGCGTCAATGAGCAGTTCTTC
TRBV11-2	.	.	TRBJ2-2	CASSQNFGQGTTGELFF	TGTGCCAGCAGCCAGAATTTTGGGCAAGGGACCACCGGGGAGCTGTTTTTT
TRBV11-2	TRBD1	.	TRBJ1-1	CASSERTGSTEAFF	TGTGCCAGCAGCGAAAGGACAGGGAGCACTGAAGCTTTCTTT
TRBV6-5	TRBD1	.	TRBJ1-1	CATRDRVDTEAFF	TGTGCCACCCGGGACAGGGTGGACACTGAAGCTTTCTTT
TRBV6-5	.	.	TRBJ1-1	CASSYDPGVNTEAFF	TGTGCCAGCAGTTATGATCCAGGGGTGAACACTGAAGCTTTCTTT
TRBV5-6	TRBD2	.	TRBJ2-5	CASSPRGASGGGKTQYF	TGTGCCAGCAGCCCTCGTGGGGCTAGCGGGGGCGGGAAGACCCAGTACTTC
TRBV7-2	.	once	TRBJ2-2	CASSLGTGYRGGELFF	TGTGCCAGCAGCTTAGGCACAGGTTACCGGGGCGGGGAGCTGTTTTTT
TRBV4-2	.	.	TRBJ2-7	CASSPGRGNYEQYF	TGTGCCAGCAGCCCGGGTCGGGGAAACTACGAGCAGTACTTC
TRBV12-5	TRBD1	.	TRBJ2-7	CASALGTGGYEQYF	TGTGCTAGTGCTCTCGGGACAGGGGGTTACGAGCAGTACTTC
TRBV29-1	.	.	TRBJ1-1	CSVFRGPPGTEAFF	TGCAGCGTGTTCCGGGGACCACCCGGCACTGAAGCTTTCTTT
TRBV19	TRBD1	.	TRBJ1-1	CASIPGQVNTEAFF	TGTGCCAGTATACCGGGACAGGTGAACACTGAAGCTTTCTTT
TRBV5-1	.	few	TRBJ2-1	CASSYNNPLSYNEQFF	TGCGCCAGCAGCTACAACAACCCGCTCTCCTACAATGAGCAGTTCTTC
TRBV4-3	.	.	TRBJ1-1	CASSQDPGMNTEAFF	TGCGCCAGCAGCCAAGATCCCGGAATGAACACTGAAGCTTTCTTT
TRBV7-8	.	.	TRBJ1-1	CASSVGQNMNTEAFF	TGTGCCAGCAGCGTCGGACAGAACATGAACACTGAAGCTTTCTTT
TRBV5-5	TRBD1	once	TRBJ2-3	CASSGQGIGTDTQYF	TGTGCCAGCAGCGGACAGGGGATTGGCACAGATACGCAGTATTTT
TRBV4-3	TRBD1	.	TRBJ1-2	CASSPQGGYGYTF	TGCGCCAGCAGCCCACAGGGGGGCTATGGCTACACCTTC
TRBV7-2	.	.	TRBJ2-1	CASSLYPPGSSYNEQFF	TGTGCCAGCAGCTTATACCCCCCCGGGAGCTCCTACAATGAGCAGTTCTTC
TRBV7-9	.	.	TRBJ1-5	CASSPATENQPQHF	TGTGCCAGCAGCCCCGCCACGGAAAATCAGCCCCAGCATTTT
TRBV6-4	TRBD1	.	TRBJ2-3	CASARGQGAADTQYF	TGTGCCAGCGCACGCGGACAGGGGGCGGCAGATACGCAGTATTTT
TRBV5-1	.	.	TRBJ1-5	CASSLVQYSNQPQHF	TGCGCCAGCAGCTTGGTTCAGTATAGCAATCAGCCCCAGCATTTT
TRBV18	TRBD1	.	TRBJ2-5	CASSEADRGLETQYF	TGTGCCAGCTCCGAGGCGGACAGGGGGCTAGAGACCCAGTACTTC
TRBV27	.	once	TRBJ1-4	CASSRQGVGVGTGTNEKLFF	TGTGCCAGCAGTCGCCAGGGCGTAGGAGTGGGGACTGGAACTAATGAAAAACTGTTTTTT
TRBV4-1	.	.	TRBJ2-3	CASSQDGLRTDTQYF	TGCGCCAGCAGCCAAGATGGGCTACGGACAGATACGCAGTATTTT
TRBV6-5	TRBD1	.	TRBJ1-2	CASSYSPGQGLQGYTF	TGTGCCAGCAGTTACTCGCCGGGACAGGGCCTCCAGGGCTACACCTTC
TRBV6-6	.	.	TRBJ1-2	CASSYSSSPNYGYTF	TGTGCCAGCAGTTACTCCTCCTCCCCAAACTATGGCTACACCTTC
TRBV6-5	.	once	TRBJ1-1	CASSSRTDTEAFF	TGTGCCAGCAGTTCTCGGACAGACACTGAAGCTTTCTTT
TRBV7-9	TRBD2	.	TRBJ2-1	CASSPLSGGTYNEQFF	TGTGCCAGCAGCCCCCTTAGCGGGGGGACTTACAATGAGCAGTTCTTC
TRBV11-2	.	.	TRBJ2-7	CASSRGRAAYEQYF	TGTGCCAGCAGCCGTGGACGGGCAGCCTACGAGCAGTACTTC
TRBV30	TRBD1	.	TRBJ1-5	CAWSVRGQGNQPQHF	TGTGCCTGGAGTGTAAGAGGACAGGGCAATCAGCCCCAGCATTTT
TRBV5-8	TRBD2	.	TRBJ2-4	CASSAGLAGAKNIQYF	TGTGCCAGCAGCGCTGGACTAGCGGGGGCCAAAAACATTCAGTACTTC
TRBV14	TRBD2	once	TRBJ2-7	CASSQGVAGRTYEQYF	TGTGCCAGCAGCCAAGGGGTAGCGGGGAGGACCTACGAGCAGTACTTC
TRBV7-6	TRBD2	.	TRBJ2-1	CASSLEASGGAQEQFF	TGTGCCAGCAGCTTAGAGGCTAGCGGGGGGGCCCAAGAGCAGTTCTTC
TRBV30	TRBD2	.	TRBJ2-3	CAWSPGTSGGGSRGQYF	TGTGCCTGGAGTCCCGGGACTAGCGGGGGGGGATCTCGGGGGCAGTATTTT
TRBV29-1	TRBD1	.	TRBJ2-7	CSVTRTGHSYEQYF	TGCAGCGTGACTCGGACAGGGCATTCCTACGAGCAGTACTTC
TRBV6-1	.	.	TRBJ1-4	CASRDGQRTFLF	TGTGCCAGCAGGGACGGTCAGAGGACTTTCCTTTTT
TRBV27	TRBD1	.	TRBJ1-1	CASSFLQGARTEAFF	TGTGCCAGCAGTTTCTTACAGGGGGCGAGGACTGAAGCTTTCTTT
TRBV11-2	.	.	TRBJ2-5	CASNPRVEETQYF	TGTGCCAGCAACCCCCGGGTAGAAGAGACCCAGTACTTC
TRBV11-1	TRBD1	.	TRBJ2-3	CASSSGGSADTQYF	TGTGCCAGCAGCTCAGGGGGCTCAGCAGATACGCAGTATTTT
TRBV6-1	.	.	TRBJ1-2	CASSEYRVSDGYTF	TGTGCCAGCAGTGAGTACAGGGTCTCGGATGGCTACACCTTC
TRBV14	.	.	TRBJ2-7	CASRGTSYEQYF	TGTGCCAGCAGAGGGACATCCTACGAGCAGTACTTC
TRBV5-1	.	.	TRBJ2-3	CASYNRDTDTQYF	TGCGCCAGCTATAATAGGGACACAGATACGCAGTATTTT
TRBV6-1	TRBD1	.	TRBJ2-7	CASSERDRGVEQYF	TGTGCCAGCAGTGAAAGGGACAGGGGTGTCGAGCAGTACTTC
TRBV2	.	.	TRBJ2-6	CASSAVNRFSGANVLTF	TGTGCCAGCAGTGCGGTCAACAGGTTCTCTGGGGCCAACGTCCTGACTTTC
TRBV2	TRBD1	.	TRBJ2-7	CASSVSRGLTYEQYF	TGTGCCAGCAGTGTTTCGAGGGGGCTAACCTACGAGCAGTACTTC
TRBV4-3	TRBD1	.	TRBJ2-7	CASSQETGQGGFYEQYF	TGCGCCAGCAGCCAAGAAACGGGACAGGGGGGTTTCTACGAGCAGTACTTC
TRBV19	TRBD1	.	TRBJ1-4	CASSSGQGSVGGKLFF	TGTGCCAGTAGTAGTGGACAGGGAAGTGTTGGGGGAAAACTGTTTTTT
TRBV19	.	.	TRBJ1-5	CASSMDTGGNQPQHF	TGTGCCAGTAGTATGGACACCGGAGGCAATCAGCCCCAGCATTTT